These 22 T cell receptor beta chains were all obtained from the same sample, sequenced in a study of a mutant IDH1 vaccine in newly diagnosed glioma. Time point denoted: baseline, week 1 (first vaccination visit). Treatment: pre-vaccination baseline after standard-of-care therapy. Assay used: immunoSEQ multiplex PCR; TCRdb lists only in-frame clones, some missing. The sample consists of around 50,000 clones, just over 85% of them appearing once. The sequenced sample was PBMCs, obtained from a glioma patient treated with radiotherapy, temozolomide or both. These receptors were obtained from a man aged 40-50 years with glioma.

The V gene is TRBV19, the J gene TRBJ1-3; maybe TRBD1 (5 bases). V was cut by 4 bases and J by 0 bases, with 7 bases left in between. CDR1 LNHDA and CDR2 SQIVND come from the germline V gene (reference sequence). The length of the CDR3 is 14 residues. The CDR3 loop reads CASSRQSSGNTIYF. CDR3 nucleotides: TGTGCCAGTAGTAGACAGAGCTCTGGAAACACCATATATTTT.

This sequence joins TRBV5-4 and TRBJ1-1; 7 bases match TRBD1. In germline, CDR1 is SGHNT, CDR2 YYREEE (reference sequence). The trim removed 2 bases at V and 2 bases at J, leaving 12 bases unmatched. The CDR3 contains 17 residues. CDR3 in amino acids: CASSFPGQRAGNTEAFF. DNA of the CDR3: TGTGCCAGCAGCTTCCCGGGACAGCGAGCGGGAAACACTGAAGCTTTCTTT.

This clone appeared a single time. This chain joins TRBV7-8 and TRBJ2-3; the match to TRBD2 covers 7 bases. Germline trimming cut 5 bases from V and 2 bases from J; bases unmatched to any gene: 19. Germline CDR1 SGHVS, CDR2 FQNEAQ. This CDR3 contains 19 residues. CDR3 nucleotides: TGTGCCAGCAGCGCAAGAGAGGGGAGCGAAGCGGGATCCACAGATACGCAGTATTTT. It is translated as CASSAREGSEAGSTDTQYF.

This clone was counted between two and nine times. In DNA form, the CDR3 reads TGTGCCAGCAGCTTAACCGGACAGGGTGGGACTGAAGCTTTCTTT. Residues: CASSLTGQGGTEAFF. The chain employs TRBV7-3 and TRBJ1-1; 8 bases match TRBD1. The ends lost 0 bases at V and 5 bases at J; junction bases unmatched: 5. The CDR3 totals 15 residues. Per germline, CDR1 SGHTA and CDR2 FQGTGA.

The CDR3 DNA sequence: TGTGCCAGCAGCCCCACCACAAGGAACACTGAAGCTTTCTTT. As protein: CASSPTTRNTEAFF. The rearrangement uses TRBV2 and TRBJ1-1; no firm D call. V was cut by 6 bases and J by 1 base, with 12 bases left in between. The germline V gene encodes CDR1 SNHLY and CDR2 FYNNEI. The CDR3 covers 14 residues.

The rearrangement uses TRBV4-2 and TRBJ2-7; 8 bases are a match to TRBD2. The CDR3 covers 15 residues. Per the germline V gene, CDR1 is LGHNA and CDR2 is YNFKEQ. V trimming: 4 bases; J trimming: 1 base; junction bases outside the gene matches: 6. The DNA of the CDR3 is TGTGCCAGCAGCCTAGGACTAGCTTTATCCTACGAGCAGTACTTC. Translated: CASSLGLALSYEQYF.

In nucleotides, the CDR3 is TGTGCCAGCTCACCTACGACATCCTCCTACGAGCAGTACTTC. Amino acids: CASSPTTSSYEQYF. The chain is built from TRBV18 and TRBJ2-7; D unclear. This CDR3 comprises 14 residues. V dropped 3 bases and J dropped 0 bases, with 9 bases sitting between them. Germline CDR1 is KGHSH and CDR2 is LQKENI.

The count of this clone is one. V gene TRBV20-1 combines with J gene TRBJ1-1; D ambiguous. The germline CDR1 and CDR2 sequences are DFQATT and SNEGSKA (reference sequence). The length of the CDR3 is 11 residues. The CDR3 loop reads CSGRRNTEAFF. The CDR3 DNA reads as TGCAGCGGCAGGAGGAACACTGAAGCTTTCTTT.

V gene TRBV4-2 combines with J gene TRBJ1-5, with 8 bases that match TRBD1. With 4 bases clipped from V and 3 bases from J, the junction kept 5 bases outside the gene matches. Germline CDR1 is LGHNA and CDR2 is YNFKEQ. The CDR3 has 15 amino acids. CDR3: CASSLLTGVNQPQHF. For the CDR3, the DNA is TGTGCCAGCAGCCTCCTGACAGGGGTCAATCAGCCCCAGCATTTT.

This clone appeared a single time. The chain joins TRBV19 to TRBJ2-1; 13 bases map to TRBD2. The CDR3 has 15 amino acids. The J segment lost 10 bases and the V segment lost 5 bases, leaving 8 bases of the junction unmatched. Germline V gene sequence: CDR1 LNHDA, CDR2 SQIVND (reference sequence). CDR3 region: CASSALAGGPPEQFF. In nucleotides, the CDR3 is TGTGCCAGTAGTGCACTAGCGGGAGGGCCCCCCGAGCAGTTCTTC.

The V and J genes are TRBV7-9 and TRBJ2-5; TRBD2 might be the D (6 bases). The CDR3 is made up of 14 amino acids. V lost 6 bases to trimming and J lost 5 bases, with 16 bases between them. Germline V gene data show CDR1 as SEHNR and CDR2 as FQNEAQ (reference sequence). The CDR3 DNA reads TGTGCCAGCAGTTACTCGGAGGGATGGGAGACCCAGTACTTC. This encodes CASSYSEGWETQYF.

The CDR3 coding sequence is TGCGCCAGCAGGTTTATAGCGGGAACCACCTACAATGAGCAGTTCTTC. It specifies CASRFIAGTTYNEQFF. The chain has TRBV5-1 and TRBJ2-1, with 8 bases aligning to TRBD2. The germline V gene encodes CDR1 SGHRS and CDR2 YFSETQ. This CDR3 has 16 residues. J lost 2 bases, V lost 5 bases, and 9 bases had no gene match.

This chain connects TRBV10-3 to TRBJ2-7; TRBD1 aligns across 8 bases. Germline assignment: CDR1 ENHRY and CDR2 SYGVKD. V was pared by 10 bases and J by 2 bases, with 10 bases of the junction left unmatched. The CDR3 is 14 residues long. Here the CDR3 DNA reads TGTGCCACTTGGACCGGGACAGGAGCCTACGAGCAGTACTTC. Its translation is CATWTGTGAYEQYF.

The chain uses TRBV5-6 and TRBJ2-1; D is possibly TRBD2 (5 bases). The germline gives CDR1 SGHDT, CDR2 YYEEEE. The CDR3 contains 14 residues. V was pared by 2 bases and J by 4 bases, with 10 bases between. CDR3: CASSFIRGYNEQFF. The CDR3 DNA follows: TGTGCCAGCAGCTTTATTCGGGGTTACAATGAGCAGTTCTTC.

The rearrangement joins TRBV7-6 to TRBJ1-3; 8 bases map to TRBD1. CDR1 is SGHVS, CDR2 FNYEAQ, per germline. The CDR3 contains 17 residues. Losses at the gene ends were 1 base for V and 3 bases for J; bases not matched to a gene: 8. The CDR3 is CASSLGPGQGGGNTIYF. CDR3 bases: TGTGCCAGCAGCTTAGGGCCCGGACAGGGAGGTGGAAACACCATATATTTT.

This clone came up once. The chain couples TRBV19 to TRBJ2-1, with D unclear. This CDR3 is 15 amino acids long. Trimming took off 7 bases at V and 0 bases at J, with 13 bases between the two ends. Germline V gives CDR1 LNHDA, CDR2 SQIVND (reference sequence). The CDR3 sequence is CASTSVQSSYNEQFF. The CDR3 DNA is TGTGCCAGTACCTCCGTGCAGAGCTCCTACAATGAGCAGTTCTTC.

This chain uses TRBV21-1 with TRBJ1-2; TRBD1, the table's D call, was not compared with the DNA. TRBV21-1 is a recognized pseudogene. There are 15 residues in the CDR3. The CDR3 loop reads CASSNRDRGRDGYTF. Here the CDR3 DNA reads TGTGCCAGCAGCAACCGGGACAGGGGGCGCGATGGCTACACCTTC.

The rearrangement links TRBV6-5 to TRBJ1-2; 7 nucleotides agree with TRBD1. CDR1 and CDR2 (germline): MNHEY, SVGAGI. With V trimmed by 0 bases and J by 2 bases, 3 bases remained unmatched. The CDR3 is 15 residues long. The CDR3 loop is CASSYSWDSNYGYTF. The CDR3 DNA sequence: TGTGCCAGCAGTTACTCGTGGGACAGCAACTATGGCTACACCTTC.

The J gene is TRBJ2-7, the V gene TRBV27; TRBD1 is a possible D gene (5 bases). CDR3 length: 13 amino acids. Germline CDR1 reads MNHEY; CDR2 reads SMNVEV (reference sequence). Trimming took off 3 bases at V and 3 bases at J, with 9 bases between the two ends. This CDR3 reads CASSLGRDYEQYF. Here the CDR3 DNA reads TGTGCCAGCAGTTTGGGCAGGGACTACGAGCAGTACTTC.

The chain recombines TRBV4-1 with TRBJ2-7; 8 positions agree with TRBD2. Germline V CDR1 and CDR2: MGHRA, YSYEKL. J lost 3 bases, V lost 1 base, and 5 bases had no gene match. The CDR3 has 15 amino acids. In nucleotides, the CDR3 is TGCGCCAGCAGCCAAGTACTAGCGGAACACTACGAGCAGTACTTC. Its protein is CASSQVLAEHYEQYF.

This CDR3 is CASSPKPGQGDLGETQYF. The CDR3 coding sequence is TGTGCCAGCAGCCCTAAACCGGGACAGGGGGATCTTGGGGAGACCCAGTACTTC. The rearrangement links TRBV7-3 to TRBJ2-5; 11 bases are a match to TRBD1. The trim removed 5 bases at V and 5 bases at J, leaving 16 bases unmatched. Germline lookup yields CDR1 SGHTA and CDR2 FQGTGA. CDR3 size: 18 residues.

CDR3 nucleotide sequence: TGTGCCAGCAGTCCCCTAGCGGGAGGTAACATTCAGTACTTC. This translates into CASSPLAGGNIQYF. The V and J genes are TRBV28 and TRBJ2-4, with 11 bases that match TRBD2. J lost 7 bases, V lost 5 bases, and 4 bases had no gene match. Germline CDR1 is MDHEN and CDR2 is SYDVKM. This CDR3 contains 14 residues. Using reference TRBV28 and TRBJ2-4 for the parts outside the CDR3, the full variable domain is DVKVTQSSRYLVKRTGEKVFLECVQDMDHENMFWYRQDPGLGLRLIYFSYDVKMKEKGDIPEGYSVSREKKERFSLILESASTNQTSMYLCASSPLAGGNIQYFGAGTRLSVL.